Below, 25 T cell receptor beta chains from the same sample are listed, as sequenced in a study of blood T cells in healthy people across ages. For the second PCR, which ran for about 6 to 11 cycles, a sample-barcoded 5' primer and a J-beta primer mix were used. Each CDR3 protein is one row after TCRdb ran MiXCR on the 5' RACE reads. The data contain approximately 1.5 million distinct CDR3 sequences, roughly 43% of them singletons. Material: blood. Receptors were obtained from a woman between 18 and 29 years old in good health.

The chain carries TRBV20-1 and TRBJ1-2; TRBD1 agrees at 7 bases. CDR3 length: 13 residues. Germline V gene data show CDR1 as DFQATT and CDR2 as SNEGSKA (reference sequence). The V gene end was trimmed by 6 bases and the J gene end by 6 bases; junction bases not matched to a gene: 10. CDR3 nucleotide sequence: TGCAGTGCCCCCGACCCCAGGGGGGATGGCTACACCTTC. Amino acids: CSAPDPRGDGYTF.

The rearrangement joins TRBV27 to TRBJ1-1; D remains unclear. Germline values: CDR1 MNHEY, CDR2 SMNVEV (reference sequence). Between the trimmed V and J ends, which lost 2 bases and 3 bases, there was a span of 10 bases. The CDR3 extends over 14 amino acids. DNA of the CDR3: TGTGCCAGCAGTTTAAGTCAGGTTTACACTGAAGCTTTCTTT. Its translation is CASSLSQVYTEAFF.

The chain is built from TRBV12-3 or TRBV12-4 and TRBJ2-3, with D possibly TRBD2 on 7 matching bases. This CDR3 has 14 residues. V was shortened by 4 bases and J by 3 bases, with 11 bases between the two germline ends. This CDR3 reads CASSSAGATDTQYF. The CDR3 DNA reads TGTGCCAGCAGTTCGGCGGGGGCGACAGATACGCAGTATTTT.

V gene TRBV20-1 combines with J gene TRBJ2-3, with D tentatively TRBD1 or TRBD2 (7 bases each). The CDR3 contains 15 residues. With 6 bases removed from V and 2 bases from J, the gap between germline ends came to 18 bases. Germline V gene sequence: CDR1 DFQATT, CDR2 SNEGSKA (reference sequence). CDR3 amino acids: CSARRPGGATDTQYF. In DNA, the CDR3 is TGCAGTGCCCGTCGGCCAGGGGGGGCCACAGATACGCAGTATTTT.

The rearrangement links TRBV28 to TRBJ1-2; no clear D. Germline loops: CDR1 MDHEN, CDR2 SYDVKM. Deletions cut 7 bases from V and 4 bases from J, with 13 bases between. CDR3 length equals 13 residues. CDR3 sequence (DNA): TGTGCCAGCACCCCGGGTAGAGCCTATGGCTACACCTTC. It is translated as CASTPGRAYGYTF.

This clonotype was found a few times. V is TRBV5-1 and J is TRBJ1-2, with D unclear. Germline CDR1 SGHRS, CDR2 YFSETQ. The CDR3 sequence is 13 residues long. Trimming pared 5 bases from V and 4 bases from J, leaving 12 bases between. CDR3 bases: TGCGCCAGCAGACCGGACGGGATCTATGGCTACACCTTC. This translates into CASRPDGIYGYTF.

The CDR3 protein is CASSPRGTKGNTIYF. As DNA, the CDR3 is TGTGCCAGCAGCCCCCGGGGGACAAAGGGCAACACCATATATTTT. The chain links TRBV27 to TRBJ1-3; a possible D gene is TRBD1 (6 bases). V was cut by 6 bases and J by 7 bases, with 19 bases left in between. The CDR3 consists of 15 residues. CDR1 is MNHEY and CDR2 is SMNVEV in the germline V gene (reference sequence).

This clonotype was counted a single time. The chain employs TRBV2 and TRBJ2-7; D is undetermined. The J call may be faulty, since TRBJ2-5 better matches the DNA end. This CDR3 has 14 amino acids. The V gene's germline CDR1 is SNHLY and CDR2 FYNNEI. The CDR3 nucleotides are TGTGCCAGCAGTTCAAAGGGCAACCAAGAGACCCAGTACTTC. This codes for CASSSKGNQETQYF.

Remarks on this clonotype: A read error may produce the germline difference seen at one junction end. The J gene is TRBJ2-1, the V gene TRBV12-3 or TRBV12-4; 10 nucleotides agree with TRBD1. This CDR3 region has 15 residues. The chain's CDR3 is CASSRDRGSYNGQFF. CDR3 bases: TGTGCCAGCAGCCGGGACAGGGGATCCTACAATGGGCAGTTCTTC.

J is TRBJ2-1 and V is TRBV4-2, with D uncertain. This CDR3 is built from 13 residues. The V end lost 4 bases, the J end lost 1 base, and 5 bases lay between the germline ends. Germline V gene lookup returns CDR1 LGHNA and CDR2 YNFKEQ. In DNA, the CDR3 is TGTGCCAGCAGCCGGCCTTCCTACAATGAGCAGTTCTTC. Encoded protein: CASSRPSYNEQFF.

The DNA for the CDR3 is TGCGCCAGCAGCCAAGGGGATGTCCGGACTGAAGCTTTCTTT. This gives the protein CASSQGDVRTEAFF. The J gene is TRBJ1-1, the V gene TRBV4-3, with D unclear. The CDR3 has 14 residues. V gave up 1 base and J gave up 5 bases, with 11 bases separating them. CDR1 and CDR2 (germline): LGHNA, YSLEER.

The rearrangement links TRBV20-1 to TRBJ2-1; 8 bases align to TRBD1. CDR3 length equals 13 residues. V lost 6 bases, J lost 13 bases, and 14 bases stayed unmatched. Germline assignment: CDR1 DFQATT and CDR2 SNEGSKA (reference sequence). For the CDR3, the DNA is TGCAGTGCCACGACAGGGGCGGGGAAGACCCAGTTCTTC. Its protein product is CSATTGAGKTQFF.

The chain links TRBV6-5 to TRBJ2-5; tentative D call: TRBD1 (6 bases). This CDR3 contains 13 residues. The germline V and J ends were trimmed by 7 bases and 11 bases, with 20 bases remaining between them. Germline CDR1 reads MNHEY; CDR2 reads SVGAGI. CDR3 bases: TGTGCCAGCAAGAGAGGACAGATGAATGAGCAGTACTTC. It yields the protein CASKRGQMNEQYF.

This chain joins TRBV12-3 or TRBV12-4 and TRBJ1-4; 7 bases agree with TRBD1. V trimming: 5 bases; J trimming: 5 bases; junction bases outside the gene matches: 11. The CDR3 is made up of 16 amino acids. The CDR3 DNA is TGTGCCAGCAGTAGTAAGGGGGCGCAAGGAAATGAAAAACTGTTTTTT. The encoded protein is CASSSKGAQGNEKLFF.

V gene TRBV5-6 combines with J gene TRBJ2-1, with D tentatively TRBD2 (5 bases). Between the trimmed V and J ends, which lost 3 bases and 0 bases, there was a span of 16 bases. Germline lookup yields CDR1 SGHDT and CDR2 YYEEEE. This CDR3 is built from 17 residues. CDR3 coding DNA: TGTGCCAGCAGCTGGGAGAACGACGGAAGCTCCTACAATGAGCAGTTCTTC. It translates to CASSWENDGSSYNEQFF. The full variable domain, rest sourced from reference TRBV5-6 and TRBJ2-1, is DAGVTQSPTHLIKTRGQQVTLRCSPKSGHDTVSWYQQALGQGPQFIFQYYEEEERQRGNFPDRFSGHQFPNYSSELNVNALLLGDSALYLCASSWENDGSSYNEQFFGPGTRLTVL.

V gene TRBV28 combines with J gene TRBJ2-4; 10 positions match TRBD1. The J call is doubtful: the DNA matches TRBJ2-7 better. Looked up from germline, CDR1 is MDHEN and CDR2 is SYDVKM. The CDR3 is 16 residues long. The CDR3 DNA sequence: TGTGCCAGCTCCCCTATTCGCGACAGGGGGCAGGACGAGCAGTACTTC. Translated: CASSPIRDRGQDEQYF.

J is TRBJ1-2 and V is TRBV12-3 or TRBV12-4; D is unclear. The V end lost 1 base, the J end lost 3 bases, and 15 bases lay between the germline ends. This CDR3 region has 16 residues. CDR3 amino acids: CASSLDAGAVYYGYTF. CDR3 DNA sequence: TGTGCCAGCAGTTTAGATGCGGGTGCAGTCTACTATGGCTACACCTTC.

This clonotype was observed a few times. The V gene is TRBV29-1, the J gene TRBJ1-1; no definite D call. This CDR3 has 13 amino acids. V gave up 4 bases and J gave up 0 bases, with 9 bases separating them. Per germline, CDR1 SQVTM and CDR2 ANQGSEA. The CDR3 sequence: CSVARVMNTEAFF. CDR3 in DNA: TGCAGCGTTGCTAGAGTAATGAACACTGAAGCTTTCTTT.

The gene calls are TRBV20-1 and TRBJ1-1; D remains unclear. This CDR3 contains 11 residues. V was shortened by 5 bases and J by 2 bases, with 6 bases between the two germline ends. In germline, CDR1 is DFQATT, CDR2 SNEGSKA (reference sequence). In DNA, the CDR3 is TGCAGTGCTCTAATTAACACTGAAGCTTTCTTT. Translating it yields CSALINTEAFF.

The CDR3 nucleotides read TGTGCCAGCAGCTTAGAGGTCGGAGTTGGAGGCAAGCAGTTCTTC. It encodes CASSLEVGVGGKQFF. The chain joins TRBV7-2 to TRBJ2-1; TRBD2 might be the D (5 bases). Between the trimmed V and J ends, which lost 1 base and 11 bases, there was a span of 18 bases. The CDR3 length is 15 residues. Germline assignment: CDR1 SGHTA and CDR2 FQGNSA.

The J gene is TRBJ2-3, the V gene TRBV9, with 7 bases lining up with TRBD1. The CDR3 runs to 16 residues. V trimming: 4 bases; J trimming: 4 bases; junction bases outside the gene matches: 12. Germline CDR1 is SGDLS and CDR2 is YYNGEE. The DNA of the CDR3 is TGTGCCAGCAGCCCCCAGGGGACAGCCCCAGCAGATACGCAGTATTTT. This gives the protein CASSPQGTAPADTQYF.

The genes are TRBV6-5 and TRBJ2-7; 7 bases fit TRBD2. V dropped 0 bases and J dropped 5; count of bases not matched to a gene: 7. Germline V gene sequence: CDR1 MNHEY, CDR2 SVGAGI. The CDR3 is 15 amino acids. CDR3 in amino acids: CASSYSIGRRNEQYF. CDR3 DNA sequence: TGTGCCAGCAGTTACTCGATCGGGAGGAGGAACGAGCAGTACTTC.

Turning to this clonotype: At one boundary the junction diverges from the germline segment, which might be a read error. This chain connects TRBV7-9 to TRBJ2-4; no reliable D call. The DNA end is a closer match to TRBJ2-5, so the J assignment may be wrong. Looked up from germline, CDR1 is SEHNR and CDR2 is FQNEAQ (reference sequence). This CDR3 spans 15 amino acids. For the CDR3, the DNA is TGTGCCAGCAGCTTAGGCTGGGCGCCACAAGGGACCCAGTACTTC. This encodes CASSLGWAPQGTQYF.

Here the CDR3 DNA reads TGCAGCGTGGGTGGGTCCCGCTCGAGGGAGCAGTACTTC. Amino acids: CSVGGSRSREQYF. The rearrangement uses TRBV29-1 and TRBJ2-7; D ambiguous. The CDR3 totals 13 residues. Trimming stripped 6 bases from V and 7 bases from J, with 19 bases between. From germline, CDR1 is SQVTM and CDR2 ANQGSEA.

The CDR3 loop reads CASRVAAASGSGEQYF. The DNA for the CDR3 is TGTGCCAGCAGAGTGGCTGCGGCCTCGGGTAGCGGCGAGCAGTACTTC. The chain uses TRBV27 and TRBJ2-7, with a weak D call TRBD2 (6 bases). Trimming took 6 bases from V and 6 from J, leaving 24 bases between them. The CDR3 contains 16 residues. Germline values: CDR1 MNHEY, CDR2 SMNVEV (reference sequence).